One sample yielded the 14 T cell receptor beta chains listed below, sequenced in a study of cytomegalovirus exposure and HLA in healthy donors. A multiplex PCR was run with 60 Vbeta primers and 13 Jbeta primers. The protocol was immunoSEQ multiplex PCR, while the TCRdb copy is restricted to in-frame clones and leaves out a portion. The table shows more than 100,000 clones, with about 86% occurring only once. Sequencing was performed on PBMCs. These receptors originate from a woman aged 30 to 39 in good health and CMV-seronegative.

The chain links TRBV27 to TRBJ1-1, with D unresolved. Germline loops: CDR1 MNHEY, CDR2 SMNVEV (reference sequence). The CDR3 is 13 residues long. Trimming pared 3 bases from V and 11 bases from J, leaving 16 bases between. This CDR3 reads CASSFSRRPSAFF. CDR3 DNA: TGTGCCAGCAGTTTCTCACGGCGGCCCAGCGCTTTCTTT.

J is TRBJ1-3 and V is TRBV14; tentative D call: TRBD1 (5 bases). Per the germline V gene, CDR1 is SGHDN and CDR2 is FVKESK. The CDR3 has 14 amino acids. Trimming shortened V by 4 bases and J by 0 bases, and 7 bases separated the two germline ends. In DNA form, the CDR3 reads TGTGCCAGCAGCCCAGGACACTCTGGAAACACCATATATTTT. Protein: CASSPGHSGNTIYF. Looking up the rest from reference TRBV14 and TRBJ1-3 gives the full variable domain: EAGVTQFPSHSVIEKGQTVTLRCDPISGHDNLYWYRRVMGKEIKFLLHFVKESKQDESGMPNNRFLAERTGGTYSTLKVQPAELEDSGVYFCASSPGHSGNTIYFGEGSWLTVV.

This chain joins TRBV7-9 and TRBJ1-2; TRBD1 aligns across 11 bases. The CDR3 runs to 14 residues. CDR1 is SEHNR, CDR2 FQNEAQ, per germline (reference sequence). V was pared by 10 bases and J by 6 bases, with 10 bases of the junction left unmatched. As DNA, the CDR3 is TGTGCCACCCAAGGAGTGGGACAGGGGGATGGCTACACCTTC. This translates into CATQGVGQGDGYTF.

To note about this clone: A junction end diverges from the germline sequence, so it may reflect a read error. The same CDR3 also results from other DNA sequences found in this sample. The J gene is TRBJ2-5, the V gene TRBV15; no clear D. The germline V gene encodes CDR1 LNHNV and CDR2 YYDKDF (reference sequence). The CDR3 loop spans 17 amino acids. The CDR3: CATSRDPHYYFQETQYF. In nucleotides, the CDR3 is TGTGCCACCAGTAGAGATCCTCATTACTATTTCCAAGAGACCCAGTACTTC.

A single count supports this clone. The chain employs TRBV28 and TRBJ2-7; weak D call: TRBD1 (5 bases). The CDR3 extends over 15 amino acids. Germline V CDR1 and CDR2: MDHEN, SYDVKM. V lost 2 bases to trimming and J lost 6 bases, with 17 bases between them. CDR3 DNA: TGTGCCAGCAGTTTAAGGGCAGGGTATACGAGCGAGCAGTACTTC. Residues: CASSLRAGYTSEQYF.

V gene TRBV6-5 combines with J gene TRBJ2-5; the match to TRBD2 covers 13 bases. The germline V gene has CDR1 MNHEY and CDR2 SVGAGI. The CDR3 contains 15 residues. V dropped 7 bases and J dropped 4; count of bases not matched to a gene: 6. The CDR3 DNA sequence: TGTGCCAGCACCCCACTAGCGGGGGGGCCAGAGACCCAGTACTTC. It encodes CASTPLAGGPETQYF.

The CDR3 sequence: CASSAMGGSGANVLTF. CDR3 nucleotide sequence: TGTGCCAGCAGCGCCATGGGGGGGTCTGGGGCCAACGTCCTGACTTTC. The rearrangement uses TRBV7-6 and TRBJ2-6, with TRBD2 matching 7 bases. From germline, CDR1 is SGHVS and CDR2 FNYEAQ. This CDR3 region has 16 residues. The junction had 5 bases not matched to a gene; V was cut back by 5 bases and J by 1 base.

The sample holds one count of this clone. V gene TRBV28 combines with J gene TRBJ2-5; 7 bases line up with TRBD2. Germline CDR1 MDHEN, CDR2 SYDVKM. V lost 6 bases, J lost 11 bases, and 18 bases stayed unmatched. The CDR3 totals 15 residues. DNA of the CDR3: TGTGCCAGCAGCCCATCCCCCCGGGACTGGCGGGAGCAGTACTTC. Its protein product is CASSPSPRDWREQYF. Filled out from reference TRBV28 and TRBJ2-5, the complete variable domain reads DVKVTQSSRYLVKRTGEKVFLECVQDMDHENMFWYRQDPGLGLRLIYFSYDVKMKEKGDIPEGYSVSREKKERFSLILESASTNQTSMYLCASSPSPRDWREQYFGPGTRLLVL.

The rearrangement uses TRBV7-8 and TRBJ2-7, with a tentative D call TRBD2 (6 bases). Trimming left V 5 bases short and J 5 bases short, with 19 bases between. The CDR3 covers 15 residues. Germline-derived CDR1 and CDR2 are SGHVS and FQNEAQ. CDR3 DNA sequence: TGTGCCAGCAGCCTTCACACGGGCGGGAAGAACGAGCAGTACTTC. It specifies CASSLHTGGKNEQYF.

The J gene is TRBJ2-7, the V gene TRBV28; 10 nucleotides match TRBD2. The CDR3 covers 15 residues. Trimming removed 6 bases from V and 7 bases from J; junction bases left unmatched: 12. From germline, CDR1 is MDHEN and CDR2 SYDVKM. The CDR3, as DNA: TGTGCCAGCAGCACAGCGGGAGGGCCCCCTAAAGAGCAGTACTTC. Translated: CASSTAGGPPKEQYF.

The chain combines TRBV18 with TRBJ2-1, with 13 bases identical to TRBD2. The germline V gene has CDR1 KGHSH and CDR2 LQKENI. This CDR3 contains 14 residues. J was trimmed by 5 bases and V by 8 bases; bases with no gene match: 3. The CDR3, as DNA: TGTGCCAGCCGGACTAGCGGGGGAAACAATGAGCAGTTCTTC. Translating it yields CASRTSGGNNEQFF. Full variable domain (outside the CDR3, taken from reference TRBV18 and TRBJ2-1): NAGVMQNPRHLVRRRGQEARLRCSPMKGHSHVYWYRQLPEEGLKFMVYLQKENIIDESGMPKERFSAEFPKEGPSILRIQQVVRGDSAAYFCASRTSGGNNEQFFGPGTRLTVL.

The chain combines TRBV7-9 with TRBJ2-4, with 11 bases that match TRBD1. The germline V gene encodes CDR1 SEHNR and CDR2 FQNEAQ (reference sequence). The CDR3 has 14 amino acids. The junction had 2 bases not matched to a gene; V was cut back by 3 bases and J by 7 bases. CDR3 sequence: CASSFGTGGNIQYF. For the CDR3, the DNA is TGTGCCAGCAGCTTCGGGACAGGGGGGAACATTCAGTACTTC.

As for this clone: One end of the junction fails to match germline, which may point to a read error. This chain links TRBV7-2 with TRBJ2-1, with 10 bases identical to TRBD2. CDR1 and CDR2 (germline): SGHTA, FQGNSA. This CDR3 is built from 15 residues. The CDR3 is CASSQGLADYNEQFF. The DNA for the CDR3 is TGCGCCAGCAGCCAAGGACTAGCGGACTACAATGAGCAGTTCTTC. Looking up the rest from reference TRBV7-2 and TRBJ2-1 gives the full variable domain: GAGVSQSPSNKVTEKGKDVELRCDPISGHTALYWYRQSLGQGLEFLIYFQGNSAPDKSGLPSDRFSAERTGGSVSTLTIQRTQQEDSAVYLCASSQGLADYNEQFFGPGTRLTVL.

Turning to this clone: A read error may account for a junction end that differs from germline. The rearrangement uses TRBV7-7 and TRBJ1-5; 7 positions agree with TRBD1. The CDR3 has 17 residues. The germline gives CDR1 SSHAT, CDR2 FNYEAQ (reference sequence). The CDR3 DNA follows: TGTGCTAGCAGCTCCTCACAGGGGCCTGAGGTAAATCAGCCCCAGCATTTT. Encoded protein: CASSSSQGPEVNQPQHF.